This TCR beta chain was observed in a study of graft-versus-host responses after intestinal transplantation. Study-level findings and limits: After transplant, early declines in HvG clones were associated with peak levels of circulating GvH clones. GvH clones occurred in recipient marrow; some first appeared in ileum or blood.

Assay: immunoSEQ multiplex PCR; the TCRdb copy retains only in-frame clones and omits some. The sample includes under 15,000 clones, 30% of them seen just once. The authors plated approximately 200,000 CFSE-labeled responder cells with approximately 200,000 irradiated, violet-dye-labeled stimulator cells. The authors sorted proliferating CFSE-low CD3+CD4+ and CD3+CD8+ responders after the reaction. Germline V gene data show CDR1 as MNHEY and CDR2 as SVGAGI. The germline V and J ends were trimmed by 0 bases and 1 base, with 6 bases remaining between them. This CDR3 comprises 14 residues. This receptor was obtained from a human patient who received an intestinal transplant. The rearrangement uses TRBV6-5 and TRBJ1-1; tentative D call: TRBD1 (5 bases). The specimen comprised alloreactive CD8+ T cells from a mixed lymphocyte reaction culture, sampled before intestinal transplant. The subset: CFSE-low proliferating T cells sorted from roughly 6-day pre-transplant mixed lymphocyte reaction (GvH or HvG direction). CDR3 nucleotide sequence: TGTGCCAGCAGTTACTCGGGGGGGAACACTGAAGCTTTCTTT. It specifies CASSYSGGNTEAFF.